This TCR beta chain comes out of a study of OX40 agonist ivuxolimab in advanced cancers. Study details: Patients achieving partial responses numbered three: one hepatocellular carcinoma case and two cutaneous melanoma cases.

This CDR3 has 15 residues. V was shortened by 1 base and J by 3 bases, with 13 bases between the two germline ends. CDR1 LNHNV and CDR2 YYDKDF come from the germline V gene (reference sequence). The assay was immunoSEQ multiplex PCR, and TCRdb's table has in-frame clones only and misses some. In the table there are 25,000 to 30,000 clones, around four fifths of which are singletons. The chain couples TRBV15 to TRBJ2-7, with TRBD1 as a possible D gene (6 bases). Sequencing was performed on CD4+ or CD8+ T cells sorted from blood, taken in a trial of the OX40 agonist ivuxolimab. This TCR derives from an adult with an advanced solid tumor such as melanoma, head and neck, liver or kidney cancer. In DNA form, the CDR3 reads TGTGCCACCAGCAGAGGAGGGGGAACGCGCTACGAGCAGTACTTC. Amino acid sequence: CATSRGGGTRYEQYF.